This T cell receptor (beta chain) was identified during a study of shared clonotypes between healthy human individuals. At the level of the study: Each donor's CD8 memory used one plate, CD8 naive two, each CD4 subset three.

Adult Caucasians living in Nashville, Tennessee made up all of the donors. CDR1 is ENHRY and CDR2 is SYGVKD in the germline V gene. V gave up 6 bases and J gave up 4 bases; unmatched junction bases: 4. The CDR3 consists of 14 residues. Genomic DNA of every subset was divided equally among multiple immunoSEQ plates. Per the authors' pipeline: ImmunoSEQ yielded junction-only sequences lacking quality scores, so filtering differed. The repertoire was sequenced with immunoSEQ multiplex PCR; TCRdb's copy has only in-frame clones and lacks some. The V and J calls and the clone size are those of that table, but D and trimming were determined from the DNA. This repertoire shows 1 million to 1.3 million clones, 78% found once; its top ten account for 0.5% to 0.65%.

The sequence was obtained from a man aged 18 to 35 in good health. Some clones in this sample may be carry-over from other donors' samples. The chain recombines TRBV10-3 with TRBJ2-2, with 8 bases matching TRBD2. The material sequenced was memory CD4+ T cells from PBMCs. Indicated subset: CD45RA-negative fraction. The CDR3 reads CAISGRVGTGELFF. The CDR3, as DNA: TGTGCCATCAGCGGGAGGGTGGGCACCGGGGAGCTGTTTTTT.